Below, 30 T cell receptor beta chains from the same sample are listed, as sequenced in a study of T cells in narcolepsy. Only in-frame clones appear in the TCRdb table, and some are missing; sequencing was by immunoSEQ multiplex PCR. The repertoire holds just under 30,000 clones, with 80% to 90% as singletons. The source material was memory (CD45RA-) CD4+ T cells from blood. The receptors come from a human donor in good health.

The chain recombines TRBV30 with TRBJ1-1; TRBD1 matches 7 bases. CDR3 length: 12 amino acids. J gave up 11 bases and V 0 bases, and 6 bases lay outside the gene matches. CDR1 is GTSNPN and CDR2 is SVGIG in the germline V gene (reference sequence). CDR3 in amino acids: CAWSVRRGLAFF. Written as DNA, the CDR3 is TGTGCCTGGAGTGTACGTAGGGGGCTGGCTTTCTTT. The complete variable domain, with remaining parts taken from reference TRBV30 and TRBJ1-1, reads SQTIHQWPATLVQPVGSPLSLECTVEGTSNPNLYWYRQAAGRGLQLLFYSVGIGQISSEVPQNLSASRPQDRQFILSSKKLLLSDSGFYLCAWSVRRGLAFFGQGTRLTVV.

The V gene is TRBV14, the J gene TRBJ1-2; D gene uncertain. Germline lookup yields CDR1 SGHDN and CDR2 FVKESK. The CDR3 has 13 amino acids. The germline V and J ends were trimmed by 4 bases and 1 base, with 7 bases remaining between them. CDR3 DNA: TGTGCCAGCAGCCTGGGAAATAACTATGGCTACACCTTC. This encodes CASSLGNNYGYTF. Looking up the rest from reference TRBV14 and TRBJ1-2 gives the full variable domain: EAGVTQFPSHSVIEKGQTVTLRCDPISGHDNLYWYRRVMGKEIKFLLHFVKESKQDESGMPNNRFLAERTGGTYSTLKVQPAELEDSGVYFCASSLGNNYGYTFGSGTRLTVV.

The chain is built from TRBV27 and TRBJ2-2; 8 nucleotides agree with TRBD2. Germline V gene sequence: CDR1 MNHEY, CDR2 SMNVEV (reference sequence). CDR3 length: 17 residues. The V segment lost 2 bases and the J segment 6 bases; nucleotides outside the gene matches: 11. CDR3 sequence: CASSLRATSDLAGELFF. In DNA, the CDR3 is TGTGCCAGCAGTTTAAGGGCGACTAGCGATTTGGCCGGGGAGCTGTTTTTT.

This sequence joins TRBV28 and TRBJ1-1; D is perhaps TRBD1 (6 bases). The CDR3 loop spans 12 amino acids. The ends were cut back, 11 bases at V and 3 bases at J, with 13 bases in the middle. The germline gives CDR1 MDHEN, CDR2 SYDVKM. The CDR3 region is CASQGGHTEAFF. DNA for the CDR3: TGTGCCTCCCAAGGGGGGCACACTGAAGCTTTCTTT.

This clone was seen only a few times. The CDR3 reads CASSQTLPIRGLTF. Written as DNA, the CDR3 is TGTGCCAGCAGCCAAACCCTCCCCATCAGGGGTCTTACCTTC. This chain links TRBV14 with TRBJ1-2; D is perhaps TRBD1 (6 bases). CDR3 size: 14 residues. Trimming pared 2 bases from V and 14 bases from J, leaving 21 bases between. Germline assignment: CDR1 SGHDN and CDR2 FVKESK.

The chain carries TRBV5-5 and TRBJ2-7, with D unclear. This CDR3 is built from 14 residues. Looked up from germline, CDR1 is SGHKS and CDR2 is YYEKEE (reference sequence). Deletions cut 5 bases from V and 0 bases from J, with 12 bases between. The CDR3 nucleotides read TGTGCCAGCAGAGATCGAGGTTACTCCTACGAGCAGTACTTC. Encoded protein: CASRDRGYSYEQYF.

V is TRBV2 and J is TRBJ2-5; D is uncertain. V lost 4 bases and J lost 2, with 8 bases in between. Germline V gene data show CDR1 as SNHLY and CDR2 as FYNNEI. This CDR3 comprises 13 residues. The CDR3 sequence is CASSVGQQETQYF. The CDR3 nucleotides read TGTGCCAGCAGTGTAGGCCAACAAGAGACCCAGTACTTC.

V is TRBV27 and J is TRBJ1-2; 9 bases line up with TRBD1. The junction had 9 bases not matched to a gene; V was cut back by 5 bases and J by 5 bases. The CDR3 length is 15 residues. Germline V gene data show CDR1 as MNHEY and CDR2 as SMNVEV (reference sequence). CDR3 protein: CASSTGTGQDYGYTF. As DNA, the CDR3 is TGTGCCAGCAGTACCGGGACAGGGCAGGATTATGGCTACACCTTC.

J is TRBJ1-2 and V is TRBV6-5; the match to TRBD1 covers 8 bases. CDR1 is MNHEY, CDR2 SVGAGI, per germline. The CDR3 length is 13 residues. V trimming: 5 bases; J trimming: 6 bases; junction bases outside the gene matches: 5. The CDR3 spells CASSVDRDDGYTF. Here the CDR3 DNA reads TGTGCCAGCAGTGTGGACAGGGATGATGGCTACACCTTC.

The chain is built from TRBV28 and TRBJ1-2; D may be TRBD1 (6 bases). The V end lost 1 base, the J end lost 4 bases, and 13 bases lay between the germline ends. The CDR3 is 15 residues long. Germline V gene data show CDR1 as MDHEN and CDR2 as SYDVKM. CDR3 amino acids: CASSLLRGEGYGYTF. In DNA, the CDR3 is TGTGCCAGCAGTTTATTGAGGGGGGAAGGCTATGGCTACACCTTC.

This clone was detected a few times. V is TRBV30 and J is TRBJ2-5, with D perhaps assigned TRBD1 or TRBD2 (5 bases each). V lost 0 bases and J 4 bases, leaving 15 bases between the germline ends. The CDR3 covers 15 residues. Germline CDR1 is GTSNPN and CDR2 is SVGIG (reference sequence). CDR3 sequence: CAWSVRDQPGETQYF. The DNA for the CDR3 is TGTGCCTGGAGTGTACGGGACCAGCCCGGAGAGACCCAGTACTTC. Looking up the rest from reference TRBV30 and TRBJ2-5 gives the full variable domain: SQTIHQWPATLVQPVGSPLSLECTVEGTSNPNLYWYRQAAGRGLQLLFYSVGIGQISSEVPQNLSASRPQDRQFILSSKKLLLSDSGFYLCAWSVRDQPGETQYFGPGTRLLVL.

V usage is TRBV2 and J usage is TRBJ2-3; 12 nucleotides align to TRBD2. The CDR3 loop spans 15 amino acids. Germline V gene lookup returns CDR1 SNHLY and CDR2 FYNNEI. V lost 6 bases and J lost 2; bases outside the gene matches: 3. CDR3 bases: TGTGCCAGCAGAAGACTAGCGGGGGACACAGATACGCAGTATTTT. Protein: CASRRLAGDTDTQYF.

The J gene is TRBJ2-3, the V gene TRBV27; weak D call: TRBD1 (5 bases). The germline CDR1 and CDR2 sequences are MNHEY and SMNVEV (reference sequence). The CDR3 is 14 amino acids. V lost 3 bases, J lost 3 bases, and 10 bases lay in between. The CDR3 nucleotides are TGTGCCAGCAGTTTTGGGGCGCGGACAGATACGCAGTATTTT. Amino acid sequence: CASSFGARTDTQYF.

The CDR3 DNA is TGTGCCAGCAGCTTAGCATCAGGACAGTGGAACACTGAAGCTTTCTTT. Its translation: CASSLASGQWNTEAFF. The chain links TRBV7-8 to TRBJ1-1; TRBD1 is a possible D gene (6 bases). The CDR3 is made up of 16 amino acids. Trimming removed 0 bases from V and 1 base from J, with 12 bases in between. CDR1 and CDR2 (germline): SGHVS, FQNEAQ.

The CDR3 protein is CASSSPDRVPIETQYF. Here the CDR3 DNA reads TGTGCCAGCAGTTCCCCCGACAGGGTCCCTATCGAGACCCAGTACTTC. J is TRBJ2-5 and V is TRBV6-6, with 7 bases fitting TRBD1. J gave up 5 bases and V 4 bases, and 13 bases lay outside the gene matches. The CDR3 is 16 amino acids. The germline CDR1 and CDR2 sequences are MNHNY and SVGAGI (reference sequence).

By sample share, this clone is medium-sized (0.01 to 0.1%). V and J are TRBV29-1 and TRBJ2-7; 7 bases map to TRBD1. The V gene's germline CDR1 is SQVTM and CDR2 ANQGSEA. The CDR3 is 12 amino acids. The V segment lost 7 bases and the J segment 2 bases; nucleotides outside the gene matches: 5. In DNA form, the CDR3 reads TGCAGCGGTTTGACAGGGCCCTACGAGCAGTACTTC. It specifies CSGLTGPYEQYF.

V gene TRBV7-3 combines with J gene TRBJ2-3; maybe TRBD2 (7 bases). Germline V gives CDR1 SGHTA, CDR2 FQGTGA. This CDR3 contains 15 residues. With 5 bases removed from V and 5 bases from J, the gap between germline ends came to 17 bases. CDR3 sequence reads: CASSQGGANKDTQYF. As DNA, the CDR3 is TGTGCCAGCAGCCAAGGGGGGGCTAACAAAGATACGCAGTATTTT.

This chain connects TRBV2 to TRBJ2-1; 11 bases line up with TRBD2. Germline CDR1 SNHLY, CDR2 FYNNEI. CDR3 length equals 16 residues. V lost 4 bases to trimming and J lost 6 bases; unmatched junction nucleotides: 8. The CDR3, as DNA: TGTGCCAGCAGTGGGGGAGCTAGCGGGAGGTTCAATGAGCAGTTCTTC. As protein: CASSGGASGRFNEQFF. Complete variable domain (other parts from reference TRBV2 and TRBJ2-1): EPEVTQTPSHQVTQMGQEVILRCVPISNHLYFYWYRQILGQKVEFLVSFYNNEISEKSEIFDDQFSVERPDGSNFTLKIRSTKLEDSAMYFCASSGGASGRFNEQFFGPGTRLTVL.

The J gene is TRBJ2-6, the V gene TRBV6-5; weak D call: TRBD2 (5 bases). This CDR3 has 16 residues. Germline CDR1 MNHEY, CDR2 SVGAGI. V shed 2 bases and J shed 0 bases, with 8 bases lying between them. The CDR3 nucleotides read TGTGCCAGCAGTTACACCGAGGGCTCTGGGGCCAACGTCCTGACTTTC. Its protein is CASSYTEGSGANVLTF.

The J gene is TRBJ2-7, the V gene TRBV10-2; D ambiguous. This CDR3 is built from 13 residues. V dropped 4 bases and J dropped 3 bases, with 10 bases sitting between them. Germline CDR1 is WSHSY and CDR2 is SAAADI. CDR3 region: CASSAGQNYEQYF. For the CDR3, the DNA is TGCGCCAGCAGTGCTGGGCAGAACTACGAGCAGTACTTC.

V and J are TRBV14 and TRBJ2-7; 8 bases fit TRBD2. With 4 bases clipped from V and 4 bases from J, the junction kept 6 bases outside the gene matches. This CDR3 region has 14 residues. Germline V CDR1 and CDR2: SGHDN, FVKESK. CDR3 coding DNA: TGTGCCAGCAGCCTCCGGACTAGCCGATACGAGCAGTACTTC. It specifies CASSLRTSRYEQYF.

V usage is TRBV20-1 and J usage is TRBJ2-3; D is undetermined. Germline V gene sequence: CDR1 DFQATT, CDR2 SNEGSKA (reference sequence). V was cut by 6 bases and J by 5 bases, with 6 bases left in between. This CDR3 has 10 amino acids. In DNA, the CDR3 is TGCAGTGCGTGGAGAGATACGCAGTATTTT. This encodes CSAWRDTQYF.

The chain combines TRBV5-1 with TRBJ1-1; 9 positions agree with TRBD1. CDR3 length equals 15 residues. Germline V gene data show CDR1 as SGHRS and CDR2 as YFSETQ. The junction had 4 bases not matched to a gene; V was cut back by 3 bases and J by 1 base. CDR3 DNA: TGCGCCAGCAGCTGGGGACAGGGCCCGAACACTGAAGCTTTCTTT. As protein: CASSWGQGPNTEAFF. The complete variable domain, with remaining parts taken from reference TRBV5-1 and TRBJ1-1, reads KAGVTQTPRYLIKTRGQQVTLSCSPISGHRSVSWYQQTPGQGLQFLFEYFSETQRNKGNFPGRFSGRQFSNSRSEMNVSTLELGDSALYLCASSWGQGPNTEAFFGQGTRLTVV.

The chain carries TRBV10-3 and TRBJ1-5; D perhaps matches TRBD1 (5 bases). Germline CDR1 ENHRY, CDR2 SYGVKD. V lost 1 base, J lost 0 bases, and 13 bases lay in between. This CDR3 comprises 17 residues. CDR3 in DNA: TGTGCCATCAGTGAGTGGGGGACGGGGTATAGCAATCAGCCCCAGCATTTT. Its protein product is CAISEWGTGYSNQPQHF.

V is TRBV19 and J is TRBJ2-7; D is perhaps TRBD2 (6 bases). CDR3 length: 14 amino acids. CDR1 is LNHDA, CDR2 SQIVND, per germline (reference sequence). Trimming stripped 5 bases from V and 0 bases from J, with 11 bases between. The CDR3 sequence is CASSRDGSSYEQYF. The CDR3 DNA sequence: TGTGCCAGTAGTCGGGACGGGAGCTCCTACGAGCAGTACTTC.

V usage is TRBV14 and J usage is TRBJ2-7; a weak D match, TRBD2 (5 bases). Trimming took 4 bases from V and 4 from J, leaving 14 bases between them. CDR3 length: 14 residues. Germline CDR1 and CDR2: SGHDN and FVKESK. For the CDR3, the DNA is TGTGCCAGCAGCCCTCGGACTTTCCCTTACGAGCAGTACTTC. Amino acid sequence: CASSPRTFPYEQYF.

This chain uses TRBV30 with TRBJ2-3; D possibly matches TRBD1 or TRBD2 (5 bases each). V lost 3 bases and J 8 bases, leaving 9 bases between the germline ends. The CDR3 is made up of 11 amino acids. The germline gives CDR1 GTSNPN, CDR2 SVGIG (reference sequence). CDR3: CAWRFGGTQYF. The DNA for the CDR3 is TGTGCCTGGAGATTTGGGGGTACGCAGTATTTT.

The chain links TRBV19 to TRBJ1-2, with 11 bases fitting TRBD1. The junction had 3 bases not matched to a gene; V was cut back by 4 bases and J by 2 bases. Germline V gives CDR1 LNHDA, CDR2 SQIVND (reference sequence). The CDR3 length is 15 residues. The CDR3 loop is CASSTGTGGNYGYTF. For the CDR3, the DNA is TGTGCCAGTAGTACAGGGACAGGGGGAAACTATGGCTACACCTTC. Full variable domain (outside the CDR3, taken from reference TRBV19 and TRBJ1-2): DGGITQSPKYLFRKEGQNVTLSCEQNLNHDAMYWYRQDPGQGLRLIYYSQIVNDFQKGDIAEGYSVSREKKESFPLTVTSAQKNPTAFYLCASSTGTGGNYGYTFGSGTRLTVV.

This clone turned up a few times. The same CDR3 is also encoded by other DNA sequences in this sample. V gene TRBV5-1 combines with J gene TRBJ1-1, with 9 nucleotides matching TRBD1. V lost 0 bases to trimming and J lost 2 bases; unmatched junction nucleotides: 5. The germline V gene encodes CDR1 SGHRS and CDR2 YFSETQ. There are 16 residues in the CDR3. The CDR3 DNA sequence: TGCGCCAGCAGCTTGGCCGTGGGACAGGGCAACACTGAAGCTTTCTTT. Residues: CASSLAVGQGNTEAFF.

The V call is TRBV10-1, the J call TRBJ2-5, with TRBD2 matching 13 bases. The CDR3 length is 16 residues. J lost 4 bases, V lost 2 bases, and 4 bases had no gene match. CDR1 and CDR2 from the germline V gene are WNHNN and SYGVQD (reference sequence). Here the CDR3 DNA reads TGCGCCAGCAGTGAGGACGGACTAGCGGGAGCAGAGACCCAGTACTTC. Amino acids: CASSEDGLAGAETQYF.